This is a list of T cell receptor beta chains from one sample in a study of identical twins. From the 5' RACE reads, TCRdb called clonotypes with MiXCR, one entry per CDR3 protein. Seen here are around 960,000 distinct CDR3 sequences, 9% to 15% observed once, and the top ten hold around 1.5%. The same sample was also used in a study of yellow fever vaccine responses in identical twins.

The sequencing input was PBMCs. All receptors derive from a woman aged 18-29 years in good health. Both conserved end residues are part of each CDR3. A D gene is named only where the DNA matches it firmly. Clone sizes are given selectively: once, few, many, or a class where the clone is expanded.

cdr3_nt: TGTGCCAGCAGTTCCCACCTCAGGGGTAACGAGCAGTACTTC
cdr3_aa: CASSSHLRGNEQYF
v_call: TRBV12-3/TRBV12-4
j_call: TRBJ2-7
d_call: NA
clone_size: few

cdr3_nt: TGTGCCACCAGCAGGACAGGGAACACTGAAGCTTTCTTT
cdr3_aa: CATSRTGNTEAFF
v_call: TRBV15
j_call: TRBJ1-1
d_call: NA
clone_size: many

cdr3_nt: TGTGCCAGCAGTGGAGCGGGAGCGGCCATCTACAATGAGCAGTTCTTC
cdr3_aa: CASSGAGAAIYNEQFF
v_call: TRBV6-1
j_call: TRBJ2-1
d_call: TRBD2
clone_size: NA

cdr3_nt: TGTGCCAGCAGCAAGCTAATGGCCGACTACAATGAGCAGTTCTTC
cdr3_aa: CASSKLMADYNEQFF
v_call: TRBV5-4
j_call: TRBJ2-1
d_call: NA
clone_size: NA

cdr3_nt: TGTGCCAGCAGCCATTCCTTCGTCCGGGACGTAGAGACCCAGTACTTC
cdr3_aa: CASSHSFVRDVETQYF
v_call: TRBV3-1
j_call: TRBJ2-5
d_call: NA
clone_size: NA

cdr3_nt: TGTGCCAGCAGTTTATCCAGGACCTACGAGCAGTACTTC
cdr3_aa: CASSLSRTYEQYF
v_call: TRBV12-3/TRBV12-4
j_call: TRBJ2-7
d_call: NA
clone_size: many

cdr3_nt: TGTGCCAGCAGCCTTAATCGGGGTGGGAATGAGCAGTTCTTC
cdr3_aa: CASSLNRGGNEQFF
v_call: TRBV7-3
j_call: TRBJ2-1
d_call: NA
clone_size: few

cdr3_nt: TGTGCCATCAGTGTTACGGGACAGACAGATACGCAGTATTTT
cdr3_aa: CAISVTGQTDTQYF
v_call: TRBV10-3
j_call: TRBJ2-3
d_call: TRBD1
clone_size: few

cdr3_nt: TGTGCCAGCAGCCCGCCTTACAGCGGTGAAGCTTTCTTT
cdr3_aa: CASSPPYSGEAFF
v_call: TRBV5-6
j_call: TRBJ1-1
d_call: NA
clone_size: few

cdr3_nt: TGTGCTAGTGGCCATCGACTAGCGGGATCCTACGAGCAGTACTTC
cdr3_aa: CASGHRLAGSYEQYF
v_call: TRBV12-5
j_call: TRBJ2-7
d_call: TRBD2
clone_size: NA

cdr3_nt: TGTGCCAGCAGTGGGGTAACTAGCACAGATACGCAGTATTTT
cdr3_aa: CASSGVTSTDTQYF
v_call: TRBV12-3/TRBV12-4
j_call: TRBJ2-3
d_call: NA
clone_size: NA

cdr3_nt: TGTGCCAGCAGGCGCGGACAGGAATCCTACAATGAGCAGTTCTTC
cdr3_aa: CASRRGQESYNEQFF
v_call: TRBV6-2/TRBV6-3
j_call: TRBJ2-1
d_call: TRBD1
clone_size: NA

cdr3_nt: TGTGCCAGCAGTTTAGCAGCGGGGTACGAGCAGTACTTC
cdr3_aa: CASSLAAGYEQYF
v_call: TRBV12-3/TRBV12-4
j_call: TRBJ2-7
d_call: TRBD2
clone_size: many

cdr3_nt: TGCAGTGCTAGAGTGCAGGGGCGCACCGGGGAGCTGTTTTTT
cdr3_aa: CSARVQGRTGELFF
v_call: TRBV20-1
j_call: TRBJ2-2
d_call: NA
clone_size: many

cdr3_nt: TGTGCCAGCAGCTTGGATCGAGGGGCAGGGATCCAAGAGACCCAGTACTTC
cdr3_aa: CASSLDRGAGIQETQYF
v_call: TRBV5-6
j_call: TRBJ2-5
d_call: NA
clone_size: NA

cdr3_nt: TGTGCCAGCAGCGCTACAGGGATCAATAAGCAGTTCTTC
cdr3_aa: CASSATGINKQFF
v_call: TRBV7-2
j_call: TRBJ2-1
d_call: NA
clone_size: NA

cdr3_nt: TGTGCCAGCAGCCCCTACAGCTATGGCTACACCTTC
cdr3_aa: CASSPYSYGYTF
v_call: TRBV7-9
j_call: TRBJ1-2
d_call: NA
clone_size: NA

cdr3_nt: TGTGCCAGCAGTTCAGACCTAGCCAAAAACATTCAGTACTTC
cdr3_aa: CASSSDLAKNIQYF
v_call: TRBV6-5
j_call: TRBJ2-4
d_call: NA
clone_size: few

cdr3_nt: TGTGCCAGCAGTTTGACCACAGGCGGGATGGGAGAGCAGTACTTC
cdr3_aa: CASSLTTGGMGEQYF
v_call: TRBV28
j_call: TRBJ2-7
d_call: NA
clone_size: NA

cdr3_nt: TGCGCCAGCAGCTTAAACAGAGCCTCCTACAATGAGCAGTTCTTC
cdr3_aa: CASSLNRASYNEQFF
v_call: TRBV5-1
j_call: TRBJ2-1
d_call: NA
clone_size: NA

cdr3_nt: TGTGCCAGCAGCCCTCTAGGGGTTGATTCACCCCTCCACTTT
cdr3_aa: CASSPLGVDSPLHF
v_call: TRBV12-3/TRBV12-4
j_call: TRBJ1-6
d_call: NA
clone_size: NA

cdr3_nt: TGTGCCAGCAGACACGGGACTAGCGGGAGTGGAGAGACCCAGTACTTC
cdr3_aa: CASRHGTSGSGETQYF
v_call: TRBV12-3/TRBV12-4
j_call: TRBJ2-5
d_call: TRBD2
clone_size: NA

cdr3_nt: TGTGCCACCAGTGTTCCCGGGACTCTCTCGTATACGCAGTATTTT
cdr3_aa: CATSVPGTLSYTQYF
v_call: TRBV24-1
j_call: TRBJ2-3
d_call: NA
clone_size: NA

cdr3_nt: TGTGCCTCGTCGGGGATCCATGAGCAGTTCTTC
cdr3_aa: CASSGIHEQFF
v_call: TRBV25-1
j_call: TRBJ2-1
d_call: NA
clone_size: NA

cdr3_nt: TGTGCCACCAGCAGAGGGACAGGGGAAGCTGAAGCTTTCTTT
cdr3_aa: CATSRGTGEAEAFF
v_call: TRBV15
j_call: TRBJ1-1
d_call: TRBD1
clone_size: many

cdr3_nt: TGTGCCAGCAGCTTGGAACTCCGGGGACACACAGATACGCAGTATTTT
cdr3_aa: CASSLELRGHTDTQYF
v_call: TRBV5-6
j_call: TRBJ2-3
d_call: NA
clone_size: NA

cdr3_nt: TGCGCCAGCAGCCCTGGGACTGCCTCTGGCAATGAGCAGTTCTTC
cdr3_aa: CASSPGTASGNEQFF
v_call: TRBV5-1
j_call: TRBJ2-1
d_call: NA
clone_size: NA

cdr3_nt: TGCGCCAGCAGTGAATCCCCACAGGGGCCGAACACCGGGGAGCTGTTTTTT
cdr3_aa: CASSESPQGPNTGELFF
v_call: TRBV10-1
j_call: TRBJ2-2
d_call: TRBD1
clone_size: NA

cdr3_nt: TGTGCCAGCAGTTTCTTCGGGCAGAGCTACGAGCAGTACTTC
cdr3_aa: CASSFFGQSYEQYF
v_call: TRBV12-3/TRBV12-4
j_call: TRBJ2-7
d_call: NA
clone_size: many

cdr3_nt: TGTGCCAGCAGTTCGCCCTTGGGTGGGGTTAGCACAGATACGCAGTATTTT
cdr3_aa: CASSSPLGGVSTDTQYF
v_call: TRBV28
j_call: TRBJ2-3
d_call: NA
clone_size: few

cdr3_nt: TGTGCCAGCAGCTTGTATTGGACAGAAGAGTCTTTCTTT
cdr3_aa: CASSLYWTEESFF
v_call: TRBV5-5
j_call: TRBJ1-1
d_call: NA
clone_size: few

cdr3_nt: TGTGCCAGCAGCCCTCGTGCTGGGACAGGGGTCCACGAGCAGTACTTC
cdr3_aa: CASSPRAGTGVHEQYF
v_call: TRBV7-2
j_call: TRBJ2-7
d_call: TRBD1
clone_size: NA

cdr3_nt: TGCGCCAGCAGCTCAGGACTAGCGGGGGGTAGAGATGAGCAGTTCTTC
cdr3_aa: CASSSGLAGGRDEQFF
v_call: TRBV5-1
j_call: TRBJ2-1
d_call: TRBD2
clone_size: NA

cdr3_nt: TGTGCCAGCAGCTTGGTATCGCGGCGCACAGATACGCAGTATTTT
cdr3_aa: CASSLVSRRTDTQYF
v_call: TRBV5-6
j_call: TRBJ2-3
d_call: NA
clone_size: NA

cdr3_nt: TGCGCCAGCAGCCCCTCGACAGGGGACACTGAAGCTTTCTTT
cdr3_aa: CASSPSTGDTEAFF
v_call: TRBV5-1
j_call: TRBJ1-1
d_call: TRBD1
clone_size: few

cdr3_nt: TGTGCCAGTAGTCCGTCGGGGCGGAAGAACTATGGCTACACCTTC
cdr3_aa: CASSPSGRKNYGYTF
v_call: TRBV19
j_call: TRBJ1-2
d_call: NA
clone_size: few

cdr3_nt: TGTGCCAGCAGCACAGCAGCGGGGAGCACCGGGGAGCTGTCTTTT
cdr3_aa: CASSTAAGSTGELSF
v_call: TRBV7-8
j_call: TRBJ2-2
d_call: TRBD2
clone_size: NA

cdr3_nt: TGCGCCAGCAGCTTGGGGACTAGCGGGAATAGCCCCAACGAGCAGTACTTC
cdr3_aa: CASSLGTSGNSPNEQYF
v_call: TRBV5-1
j_call: TRBJ2-7
d_call: TRBD2
clone_size: NA

cdr3_nt: TGCGCCAGCAGCCAAGATCCTCGGCCCGGGGAGCTGTTTTTT
cdr3_aa: CASSQDPRPGELFF
v_call: TRBV4-1
j_call: TRBJ2-2
d_call: NA
clone_size: NA

cdr3_nt: TGTGCCAGCCACTTTACCTCCACGGGGGACACTGAAGCTTTCTTT
cdr3_aa: CASHFTSTGDTEAFF
v_call: TRBV12-3/TRBV12-4
j_call: TRBJ1-1
d_call: NA
clone_size: many

cdr3_nt: TGTGCCAGCAGTCACCCCGGGACTAGCGGGAGCCAAACCTACAATGAGCAGTTCTTC
cdr3_aa: CASSHPGTSGSQTYNEQFF
v_call: TRBV12-3/TRBV12-4
j_call: TRBJ2-1
d_call: TRBD2
clone_size: few

cdr3_nt: TGTGCCACCAGGGACAGGGGCCAAGAGACCCAGTACTTC
cdr3_aa: CATRDRGQETQYF
v_call: TRBV10-3
j_call: TRBJ2-5
d_call: TRBD1
clone_size: NA

cdr3_nt: TGTGCCAGCATTGGGAGCTATGGCTACACCTTC
cdr3_aa: CASIGSYGYTF
v_call: TRBV28
j_call: TRBJ1-2
d_call: NA
clone_size: NA

cdr3_nt: TGCGCCAGCAGCCAAGTATCGGGTCAGCCCCAGCATTTT
cdr3_aa: CASSQVSGQPQHF
v_call: TRBV4-1
j_call: TRBJ1-5
d_call: NA
clone_size: NA

cdr3_nt: TGCGCCAGCAGCCAAGTCAACAGGGGTGAGGAAGCTTTCTTT
cdr3_aa: CASSQVNRGEEAFF
v_call: TRBV4-1
j_call: TRBJ1-1
d_call: TRBD1
clone_size: few